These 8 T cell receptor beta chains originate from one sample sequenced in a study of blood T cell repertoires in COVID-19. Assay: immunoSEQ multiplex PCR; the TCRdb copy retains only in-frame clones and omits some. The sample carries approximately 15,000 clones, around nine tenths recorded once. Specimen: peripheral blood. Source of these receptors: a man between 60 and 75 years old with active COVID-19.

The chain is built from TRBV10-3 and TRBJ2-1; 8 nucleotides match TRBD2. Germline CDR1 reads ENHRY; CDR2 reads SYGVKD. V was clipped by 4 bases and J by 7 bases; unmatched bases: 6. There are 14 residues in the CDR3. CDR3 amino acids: CAISVAGTRNEQFF. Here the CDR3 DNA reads TGTGCCATCAGTGTCGCCGGGACTAGGAATGAGCAGTTCTTC.

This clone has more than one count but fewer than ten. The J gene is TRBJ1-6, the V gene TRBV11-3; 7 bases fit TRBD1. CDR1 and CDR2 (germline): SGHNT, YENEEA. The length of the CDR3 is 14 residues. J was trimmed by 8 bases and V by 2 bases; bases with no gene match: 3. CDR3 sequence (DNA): TGTGCCAGCAGCTTACGGGACAGCGATTCACCCCTCCACTTT. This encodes CASSLRDSDSPLHF.

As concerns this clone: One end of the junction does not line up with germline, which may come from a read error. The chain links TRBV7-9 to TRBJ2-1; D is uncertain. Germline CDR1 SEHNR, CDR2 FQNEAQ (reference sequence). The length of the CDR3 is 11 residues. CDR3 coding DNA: TGTGCCAGCAGCTCCAACAATGAGCAGTTCTTC. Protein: CASSSNNEQFF.

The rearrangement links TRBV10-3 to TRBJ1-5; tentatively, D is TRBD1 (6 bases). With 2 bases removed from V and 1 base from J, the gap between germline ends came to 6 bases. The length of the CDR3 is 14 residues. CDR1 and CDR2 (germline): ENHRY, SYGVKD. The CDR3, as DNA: TGTGCCATCAGTGAGGGGGGCAGCAATCAGCCCCAGCATTTT. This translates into CAISEGGSNQPQHF.

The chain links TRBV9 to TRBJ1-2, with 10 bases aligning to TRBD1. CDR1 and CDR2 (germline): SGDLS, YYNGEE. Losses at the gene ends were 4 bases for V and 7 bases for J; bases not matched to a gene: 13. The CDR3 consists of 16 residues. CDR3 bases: TGTGCCAGCAGCCCAAGACAGGGGGCAACGGTTCGTGGCTACACCTTC. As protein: CASSPRQGATVRGYTF.

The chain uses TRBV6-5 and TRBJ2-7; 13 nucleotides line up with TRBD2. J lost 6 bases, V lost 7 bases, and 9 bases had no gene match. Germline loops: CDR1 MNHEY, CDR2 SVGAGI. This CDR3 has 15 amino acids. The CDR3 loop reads CASTPGLAGAGEQYF. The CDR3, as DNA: TGTGCCAGCACTCCAGGACTAGCGGGGGCGGGCGAGCAGTACTTC.

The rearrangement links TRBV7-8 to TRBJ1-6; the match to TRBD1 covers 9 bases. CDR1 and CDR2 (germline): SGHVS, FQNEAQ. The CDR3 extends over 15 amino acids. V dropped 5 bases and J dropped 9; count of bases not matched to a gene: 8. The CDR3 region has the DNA TGTGCCAGCAGCCATTCCGGGACAGGGCGTTCACCCCTCCACTTT. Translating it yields CASSHSGTGRSPLHF.

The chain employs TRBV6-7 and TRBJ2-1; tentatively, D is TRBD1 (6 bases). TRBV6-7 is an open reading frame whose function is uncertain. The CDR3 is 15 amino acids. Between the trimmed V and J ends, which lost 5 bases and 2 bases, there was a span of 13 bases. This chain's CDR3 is CASSPPGDPYNEQFF. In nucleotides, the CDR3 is TGTGCCAGCAGTCCCCCAGGGGATCCCTACAATGAGCAGTTCTTC.